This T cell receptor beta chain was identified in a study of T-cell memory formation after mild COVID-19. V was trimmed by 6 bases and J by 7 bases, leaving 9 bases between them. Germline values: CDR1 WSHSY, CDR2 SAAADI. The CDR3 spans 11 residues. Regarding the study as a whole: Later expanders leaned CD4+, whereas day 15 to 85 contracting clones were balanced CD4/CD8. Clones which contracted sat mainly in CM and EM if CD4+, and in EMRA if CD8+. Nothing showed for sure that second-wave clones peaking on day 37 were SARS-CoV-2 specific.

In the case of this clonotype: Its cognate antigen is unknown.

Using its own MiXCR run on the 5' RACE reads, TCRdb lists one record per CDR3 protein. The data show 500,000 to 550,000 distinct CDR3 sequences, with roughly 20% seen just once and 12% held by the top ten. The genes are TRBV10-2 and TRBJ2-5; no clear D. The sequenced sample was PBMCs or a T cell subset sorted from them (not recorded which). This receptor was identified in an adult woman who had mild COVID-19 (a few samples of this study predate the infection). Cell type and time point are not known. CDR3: CASSGSWTQYF. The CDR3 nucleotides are TGCGCCAGCAGCGGGTCCTGGACCCAGTACTTC.